This note documents a single T cell receptor beta chain sequence. This sample is drawn from a study of shared clonotypes between healthy human individuals. It was across several immunoSEQ plates that each subset's genomic DNA was evenly split. The method was immunoSEQ multiplex PCR; TCRdb's version includes in-frame clones alone and lacks a portion of them. The table shows under 1 million clones, with 80% to 95% occurring only once. The naive CD8 fraction comprised CD45RO-negative cells positively selected for CCR7 and excluded terminally differentiated effector memory CD45RA+ cells. Germline CDR1 is SGDLS and CDR2 is YYNGEE. V was trimmed by 0 bases and J by 0 bases, leaving 9 bases between them. The CDR3 totals 16 residues.

The receptor was derived from a man aged 25 to 45 in good health. This chain links TRBV9 with TRBJ2-2; D perhaps matches TRBD2 (5 bases). The specimen sequenced was naive CD8+ T cells sorted from blood. The CDR3 sequence is CASSVAEGTNTGELFF. The CDR3 nucleotides read TGTGCCAGCAGCGTAGCTGAGGGAACGAACACCGGGGAGCTGTTTTTT.